A single sample gave rise to the 19 T cell receptor beta chains below, sequenced in a study of T-cell reconstitution after alpha-beta-depleted transplantation in children. Unique molecular identifiers were incorporated when the TCRbeta library was constructed. TCRdb re-derived calls from the PCR reads in MiXCR, one entry per CDR3 protein. This sample yields about half a million distinct CDR3 sequences, of which 12% are seen a single time; about 6% belongs to the top ten. The sequencing here drew on PBMCs from the stem cell graft donor, taken from the stem cell graft. All receptors come from a human donor who donated a stem cell graft to a child with combined immunodeficiency.

At least ten counts were recorded for this clonotype. The gene calls are TRBV27 and TRBJ2-7; 8 positions agree with TRBD2. The CDR3 spans 13 residues. Trimming at V came to 8 bases and at J to 3 bases, leaving 6 bases not matched to a gene. CDR1 is MNHEY and CDR2 is SMNVEV in the germline V gene (reference sequence). The CDR3 region has the DNA TGTGCCAGCTCGGGGGGGCAGTTCTACGAGCAGTACTTC. Residues: CASSGGQFYEQYF.

In this sample, this clonotype turned up many times. The chain combines TRBV25-1 with TRBJ2-6; D gene ambiguous. The CDR3 sequence is 18 residues long. Germline values: CDR1 MGHDK, CDR2 SYGVNS. Between the trimmed V and J ends, which lost 1 base and 0 bases, there was a span of 13 bases. CDR3 sequence: CASSELSRFSSGANVLTF. For the CDR3, the DNA is TGTGCCAGCAGTGAATTATCGAGATTCTCCTCTGGGGCCAACGTCCTGACTTTC.

This clonotype was counted ten times or more. The genes are TRBV15 and TRBJ1-1; a possible D gene is TRBD1 (5 bases). The V end was cut by 0 bases, the J end by 11 bases, with 16 bases between. Per germline, CDR1 LNHNV and CDR2 YYDKDF (reference sequence). This CDR3 comprises 14 residues. The CDR3 DNA reads TGTGCCACCAGCAGAGATCGAGGGGTGAGTTATGCTTTCTTT. This codes for CATSRDRGVSYAFF. The full variable domain, completed using reference TRBV15 and TRBJ1-1, is DAMVIQNPRYQVTQFGKPVTLSCSQTLNHNVMYWYQQKSSQAPKLLFHYYDKDFNNEADTPDNFQSRRPNTSFCFLDIRSPGLGDTAMYLCATSRDRGVSYAFFGQGTRLTVV.

This chain joins TRBV19 and TRBJ2-3; unclear D gene. Germline V gene lookup returns CDR1 LNHDA and CDR2 SQIVND (reference sequence). The V and J ends lost 5 bases and 2 bases respectively, with 8 bases between them. The CDR3 runs to 13 residues. The CDR3 region is CASSPSHTDTQYF. In DNA form, the CDR3 reads TGTGCCAGTAGTCCCAGCCACACAGATACGCAGTATTTT.

The chain has TRBV7-3 and TRBJ2-3; D assignment may be TRBD1 or TRBD2 (5 bases each). This CDR3 contains 12 residues. Germline V gives CDR1 SGHTA, CDR2 FQGTGA. Trimming stripped 1 base from V and 7 bases from J, with 6 bases between. CDR3 sequence: CASSLRGNTQYF. In nucleotides, the CDR3 is TGTGCCAGCAGCTTAAGGGGGAATACGCAGTATTTT.

This clonotype was observed a handful of times. V usage is TRBV18 and J usage is TRBJ2-1; TRBD2 aligns across 7 bases. The germline CDR1 and CDR2 sequences are KGHSH and LQKENI. V shed 4 bases and J 8 bases; nucleotides not matched to a gene: 11. This CDR3 region has 15 residues. CDR3 in amino acids: CASSLGAGATYEQFF. The CDR3 region has the DNA TGTGCCAGCTCACTCGGGGCGGGAGCGACGTATGAGCAGTTCTTC.

The chain employs TRBV20-1 and TRBJ2-7; no firm D call. V was clipped by 5 bases and J by 1 base, with 15 bases between them. Germline CDR1 is DFQATT and CDR2 is SNEGSKA (reference sequence). The CDR3 totals 14 residues. The CDR3 DNA sequence: TGCAGTGCTCTAAGGGCTGGGGTGTCCTACGAGCAGTACTTC. The encoded protein is CSALRAGVSYEQYF.

This clonotype was counted a few times. The CDR3 region has the DNA TGTGCCAGCAGCCTGTTCAATGAGCAGTTCTTC. Translated: CASSLFNEQFF. This sequence joins TRBV3-1 and TRBJ2-1; D is unclear. V dropped 4 bases and J dropped 6 bases, with 4 bases sitting between them. Germline CDR1 is LGHDT and CDR2 is YNNKEL (reference sequence). CDR3 length equals 11 residues.

This clonotype appeared a few times. The chain joins TRBV7-3 to TRBJ2-1; D is possibly TRBD1 or TRBD2 (6 bases each). This CDR3 is built from 15 residues. CDR1 and CDR2 from the germline V gene are SGHTA and FQGTGA. V was pared by 5 bases and J by 5 bases, with 16 bases between. CDR3 nucleotide sequence: TGTGCCAGCAGCCCTTTCGGGGGCTCGGACAATGAGCAGTTCTTC. It yields the protein CASSPFGGSDNEQFF.

V gene TRBV11-1 combines with J gene TRBJ2-1; 13 nucleotides align to TRBD2. Germline values: CDR1 SGHAT, CDR2 FQDESV (reference sequence). The CDR3 extends over 18 amino acids. V was pared by 1 base and J by 5 bases, with 8 bases of the junction left unmatched. CDR3 region: CASSLVVWTSGGHNEQFF. CDR3 sequence (DNA): TGTGCCAGCAGCTTAGTTGTGTGGACTAGCGGGGGCCACAATGAGCAGTTCTTC.

This clonotype was detected only a few times. The J gene is TRBJ2-1, the V gene TRBV2, with a possible D match to TRBD2 (6 bases). V lost 6 bases to trimming and J lost 8 bases, with 20 bases between them. In germline, CDR1 is SNHLY, CDR2 FYNNEI. The CDR3 consists of 15 residues. The CDR3: CASRRDSLSMDEQFF. The CDR3 DNA is TGTGCCAGCAGGCGGGACTCCCTCTCTATGGATGAGCAGTTCTTC.

This clonotype was counted at least ten times. The rearrangement links TRBV29-1 to TRBJ2-3, with TRBD2 matching over 11 bases. V trimming: 7 bases; J trimming: 4 bases; junction bases outside the gene matches: 4. The germline gives CDR1 SQVTM, CDR2 ANQGSEA. The CDR3 spans 13 residues. This chain's CDR3 is CSATSGSSDTQYF. CDR3 DNA: TGCAGCGCAACTAGCGGGAGCTCAGATACGCAGTATTTT.

This clonotype was counted many times. V and J are TRBV28 and TRBJ2-5, with 8 bases fitting TRBD2. J gave up 4 bases and V 5 bases, and 15 bases lay outside the gene matches. Germline lookup yields CDR1 MDHEN and CDR2 SYDVKM. CDR3 length equals 17 residues. The CDR3 sequence is CASSLTGTRPLGETQYF. CDR3 in DNA: TGTGCCAGCAGTCTTACCGGGACTAGACCTCTCGGAGAGACCCAGTACTTC.

This clonotype was seen many times. This rearrangement joins TRBV20-1 to TRBJ2-3, with 9 bases fitting TRBD2. The length of the CDR3 is 13 residues. Germline V gene lookup returns CDR1 DFQATT and CDR2 SNEGSKA (reference sequence). J gave up 0 bases and V 6 bases, and 1 base lay outside the gene matches. CDR3 sequence (DNA): TGCAGTGCCACTAGCGGGAGCACAGATACGCAGTATTTT. Protein: CSATSGSTDTQYF.

This clonotype was counted ten times or more. This rearrangement joins TRBV12-3 or TRBV12-4 to TRBJ1-2, with 10 nucleotides matching TRBD1. This CDR3 region has 13 residues. J was trimmed by 8 bases and V by 6 bases; bases with no gene match: 6. In DNA form, the CDR3 reads TGTGCCAGCAGACGGACAGGGGGAGAAGGCTACACCTTC. Encoded protein: CASRRTGGEGYTF.

The rearrangement uses TRBV9 and TRBJ1-2; D is ambiguous. This CDR3 spans 15 amino acids. The germline gives CDR1 SGDLS, CDR2 YYNGEE. The V gene lost 0 bases and the J gene lost 4 bases, with 13 bases spanning the gap. DNA for the CDR3: TGTGCCAGCAGCGTAGTTGTTGACAAACTCTATGGCTACACCTTC. The encoded protein is CASSVVVDKLYGYTF.

The chain joins TRBV6-5 to TRBJ2-1; the match to TRBD2 covers 9 bases. The CDR3 length is 19 residues. V trimming: 3 bases; J trimming: 0 bases; junction bases outside the gene matches: 12. Germline CDR1 is MNHEY and CDR2 is SVGAGI. The CDR3 nucleotides read TGTGCCAGCAGTTATTCCAGCGGGAGGCGGTTAGGCTCCTACAATGAGCAGTTCTTC. Translating gives CASSYSSGRRLGSYNEQFF.

This clonotype was detected only a few times. The V gene is TRBV4-2, the J gene TRBJ2-2; D ambiguous. The V and J ends lost 3 bases and 1 base respectively, with 9 bases between them. CDR3 size: 15 residues. Germline CDR1 reads LGHNA; CDR2 reads YNFKEQ. DNA for the CDR3: TGTGCCAGCAGCCAGGAGACATTGAACACCGGGGAGCTGTTTTTT. This translates into CASSQETLNTGELFF.

The table lists this clonotype with many counts. The chain couples TRBV4-3 to TRBJ2-2; no definite D call. This CDR3 region has 16 residues. V lost 4 bases, J lost 4 bases, and 16 bases lay in between. CDR1 and CDR2 from the germline V gene are LGHNA and YSLEER. The DNA for the CDR3 is TGCGCCAGCAGCCTCTATTCCCAGGCGATCACCGGGGAGCTGTTTTTT. It specifies CASSLYSQAITGELFF.